The source of this TCR beta chain is a study of technical replicates of blood from several donors. The V and J ends lost 5 bases and 3 bases, in that order; junction bases with no gene match: 8. Germline-derived CDR1 and CDR2 are SGHDN and FVKESK. The CDR3 runs to 15 residues. Sequencing was performed with immunoSEQ multiplex PCR; in TCRdb, only in-frame clones are kept and a portion is missing. The sample consists of about 72,000 clones, roughly 92% of them appearing once. This clonotype was sampled from a human donor in good health. The J gene is TRBJ2-3, the V gene TRBV14; 7 nucleotides agree with TRBD2. Sequencing was carried out using T cells isolated from PBMCs. The CDR3 is CASSVRDYGTDTQYF. CDR3 coding DNA: TGTGCCAGCAGCGTCCGGGACTATGGGACAGATACGCAGTATTTT.